These 24 T cell receptor beta chains came from one sample sequenced in a study of T cell responses to AZD1222 COVID-19 vaccine. Sequenced by immunoSEQ multiplex PCR; TCRdb stores in-frame clones only, minus some. The table lists some 170,000 clones, approximately 91% of them singletons. The source material was peripheral blood, sampled on day 0 of AZD1222 vaccination. Receptor source: an adult in good health.

By proportion, this clone is medium-sized (0.01 to 0.1%). The chain employs TRBV6-5 and TRBJ1-2; perhaps TRBD1 as D (5 bases). CDR1 is MNHEY and CDR2 is SVGAGI in the germline V gene. This CDR3 contains 14 residues. V lost 0 bases, J lost 4 bases, and 9 bases lay in between. The chain's CDR3 is CASSYSEGSYGYTF. The CDR3 nucleotides are TGTGCCAGCAGTTACTCCGAGGGGTCCTATGGCTACACCTTC.

The chain employs TRBV18 and TRBJ2-3; TRBD1 aligns across 7 bases. V shed 3 bases, J shed 2 bases, and the junction held 8 bases outside the gene matches. The CDR3 spans 16 residues. The germline V gene has CDR1 KGHSH and CDR2 LQKENI. The CDR3 loop reads CASSPWVTGNTDTQYF. CDR3 bases: TGTGCCAGCTCACCGTGGGTGACAGGGAACACAGATACGCAGTATTTT.

The chain has TRBV7-2 and TRBJ2-3; a weak D match, TRBD1 (7 bases). Trimming shortened V by 5 bases and J by 2 bases, and 17 bases separated the two germline ends. The germline CDR1 and CDR2 sequences are SGHTA and FQGNSA. This CDR3 is 16 amino acids long. DNA for the CDR3: TGTGCCAGCAGCCCTCGACAGGGCGGGGACACAGATACGCAGTATTTT. Translating it yields CASSPRQGGDTDTQYF.

The chain joins TRBV28 to TRBJ1-4; D may be TRBD1 (5 bases). The germline V gene has CDR1 MDHEN and CDR2 SYDVKM. V gave up 2 bases and J gave up 3 bases, with 22 bases separating them. The CDR3 is 19 residues long. CDR3 protein: CASSLIVPRDLLSNEKLFF. DNA for the CDR3: TGTGCCAGCAGTTTAATCGTCCCCAGGGACCTTCTCTCTAATGAAAAACTGTTTTTT.

The chain recombines TRBV5-6 with TRBJ1-2; D might be TRBD1 (5 bases). V dropped 2 bases and J dropped 5 bases, with 19 bases sitting between them. CDR3 size: 16 residues. CDR1 is SGHDT, CDR2 YYEEEE, per germline. The CDR3 coding sequence is TGTGCCAGCAGCTTTGGTTCCGGGACCGTCGTGTATGGCTACACCTTC. This translates into CASSFGSGTVVYGYTF. The complete variable domain, with remaining parts taken from reference TRBV5-6 and TRBJ1-2, reads DAGVTQSPTHLIKTRGQQVTLRCSPKSGHDTVSWYQQALGQGPQFIFQYYEEEERQRGNFPDRFSGHQFPNYSSELNVNALLLGDSALYLCASSFGSGTVVYGYTFGSGTRLTVV.

A remark on this clone: Other nucleotide sequences from this sample produce the same CDR3. The chain combines TRBV5-4 with TRBJ1-2; unclear D gene. This CDR3 spans 13 amino acids. Germline loops: CDR1 SGHNT, CDR2 YYREEE (reference sequence). V lost 0 bases and J 2 bases, leaving 5 bases between the germline ends. CDR3: CASSLAGNYGYTF. CDR3 DNA: TGTGCCAGCAGCTTGGCTGGGAACTATGGCTACACCTTC.

The chain links TRBV5-8 to TRBJ1-4; D might be TRBD1 (5 bases). Trimming pared 1 base from V and 6 bases from J, leaving 13 bases between. CDR3 length: 15 residues. Germline V gene lookup returns CDR1 SGHTS and CDR2 YDEGEE. The chain's CDR3 is CASSLLGTEHEKLFF. CDR3 DNA: TGTGCCAGCAGCTTGCTCGGGACGGAGCATGAAAAACTGTTTTTT. The whole variable domain, filled in from reference TRBV5-8 and TRBJ1-4, reads EAGVTQSPTHLIKTRGQQATLRCSPISGHTSVYWYQQALGLGLQFLLWYDEGEERNRGNFPPRFSGRQFPNYSSELNVNALELEDSALYLCASSLLGTEHEKLFFGSGTQLSVL.

This clone was seen only once. This chain uses TRBV11-2 with TRBJ2-7; 8 bases match TRBD2. Germline CDR1 reads SGHAT; CDR2 reads FQNNGV. This CDR3 has 13 amino acids. The junction had 3 bases not matched to a gene; V was cut back by 5 bases and J by 3 bases. The DNA of the CDR3 is TGTGCCAGCAGCCGGGGGGGATTCTACGAGCAGTACGTC. Translated: CASSRGGFYEQYV.

This CDR3 reads CASSLGAGYGYTF. The CDR3 DNA is TGTGCCAGCAGCTTGGGGGCAGGCTATGGCTACACCTTC. The rearrangement links TRBV5-6 to TRBJ1-2; no definite D call. Germline V gives CDR1 SGHDT, CDR2 YYEEEE. The CDR3 loop spans 13 amino acids. The V end lost 0 bases, the J end lost 4 bases, and 7 bases lay between the germline ends.

Worth noting for this clone: At one of its ends the junction is not consistent with the germline gene, which may arise from a read error. This chain joins TRBV5-1 and TRBJ2-4, with D tentatively TRBD2 (7 bases). Germline lookup yields CDR1 SGHRS and CDR2 YFSETQ. CDR3 length equals 11 residues. The CDR3 DNA is TGCGCCAGCTCGCGGGGGCAGGGGCCAAGCTTC. It codes for CASSRGQGPSF.

The rearrangement uses TRBV4-2 and TRBJ1-1; the match to TRBD1 covers 8 bases. Germline CDR1 and CDR2: LGHNA and YNFKEQ. J gave up 1 base and V 0 bases, and 4 bases lay outside the gene matches. This CDR3 has 16 amino acids. CDR3 sequence: CASSQEGDRRNTEAFF. CDR3 sequence (DNA): TGTGCCAGCAGCCAAGAAGGGGACAGGCGGAACACTGAAGCTTTCTTT.

The chain joins TRBV19 to TRBJ2-3; no reliable D call. The V end lost 8 bases, the J end lost 1 base, and 10 bases lay between the germline ends. This CDR3 spans 13 amino acids. Germline values: CDR1 LNHDA, CDR2 SQIVND (reference sequence). The CDR3 DNA sequence: TGTGCCAGTCTCGGCAGTCGCACAGATACGCAGTATTTT. The encoded protein is CASLGSRTDTQYF.

This chain connects TRBV25-1 to TRBJ1-1; D is uncertain. The CDR3 sequence is 14 residues long. Germline V CDR1 and CDR2: MGHDK, SYGVNS. The V end lost 4 bases, the J end lost 11 bases, and 20 bases lay between the germline ends. The CDR3 DNA follows: TGTGCCAGCAGTGGCCCGGGCTCCCCGCGGGGTGCTTTCTTT. Translated, it gives CASSGPGSPRGAFF.

In the case of this clone: Other DNA sequences from this sample encode an identical CDR3 as well. CDR3: CASSPGQGPGNTIYF. CDR3 nucleotides: TGTGCCAGCAGCCCCGGACAGGGCCCAGGAAACACCATATATTTT. The chain employs TRBV11-3 and TRBJ1-3; TRBD1 agrees at 8 bases. V was pared by 5 bases and J by 4 bases, with 7 bases of the junction left unmatched. In germline, CDR1 is SGHNT, CDR2 YENEEA. CDR3 length: 15 amino acids.

The chain joins TRBV24-1 to TRBJ1-2, with D possibly TRBD1 on 5 matching bases. This CDR3 contains 11 residues. The ends were cut back, 5 bases at V and 5 bases at J, with 5 bases in the middle. Germline V gene data show CDR1 as KGHDR and CDR2 as SFDVKD. CDR3: CATSAGYGYTF. As DNA, the CDR3 is TGTGCCACCAGTGCAGGGTATGGCTACACCTTC.

The chain has TRBV28 and TRBJ2-1, with TRBD1 as a possible D gene (5 bases). In germline, CDR1 is MDHEN, CDR2 SYDVKM. There are 13 residues in the CDR3. V dropped 8 bases and J dropped 8 bases, with 16 bases sitting between them. Written as DNA, the CDR3 is TGTGCCAGCTCCTATGGGCAGGGCTATGAGCAGTTCTTC. It yields the protein CASSYGQGYEQFF.

V is TRBV7-9 and J is TRBJ1-3; no reliable D call. The CDR3 covers 15 residues. V was pared by 1 base and J by 0 bases, with 7 bases between. From germline, CDR1 is SEHNR and CDR2 FQNEAQ (reference sequence). In DNA form, the CDR3 reads TGTGCCAGCAGCTTAGACGGGAACTCTGGAAACACCATATATTTT. As protein: CASSLDGNSGNTIYF.

The chain has TRBV7-3 and TRBJ2-1; a weak D match, TRBD1 (5 bases). With 0 bases removed from V and 4 bases from J, the gap between germline ends came to 16 bases. The germline CDR1 and CDR2 sequences are SGHTA and FQGTGA. CDR3 size: 17 residues. The CDR3 DNA reads TGTGCCAGCAGCTTAACGGGGCAGGGAACCCCTTACAATGAGCAGTTCTTC. It yields the protein CASSLTGQGTPYNEQFF.

This chain connects TRBV28 to TRBJ1-5; tentative D call: TRBD1 (5 bases). Per germline, CDR1 MDHEN and CDR2 SYDVKM. There are 15 residues in the CDR3. V lost 6 bases and J 5 bases, leaving 17 bases between the germline ends. CDR3 DNA sequence: TGTGCCAGCAGGACTACAGGTACTCTCCATCAGCCCCAGCATTTT. Translated, it gives CASRTTGTLHQPQHF. The full variable domain, its missing parts supplied by reference TRBV28 and TRBJ1-5, is DVKVTQSSRYLVKRTGEKVFLECVQDMDHENMFWYRQDPGLGLRLIYFSYDVKMKEKGDIPEGYSVSREKKERFSLILESASTNQTSMYLCASRTTGTLHQPQHFGDGTRLSIL.

The chain is built from TRBV25-1 and TRBJ1-4, with a weak D call TRBD1 (6 bases). The CDR3 covers 15 residues. V was shortened by 3 bases and J by 3 bases, with 11 bases between the two germline ends. CDR1 is MGHDK and CDR2 is SYGVNS in the germline V gene. DNA of the CDR3: TGTGCCAGCAGTGAGTCGGGGGCGGCTAATGAAAAACTGTTTTTT. As protein: CASSESGAANEKLFF.

This chain links TRBV7-3 with TRBJ2-3; D unclear. Germline V gene sequence: CDR1 SGHTA, CDR2 FQGTGA. The CDR3 runs 13 residues. Trimming left V 3 bases short and J 5 bases short, with 9 bases between. In nucleotides, the CDR3 is TGTGCCAGCAGCTTCCCCGGTGGAGATACGCAGTATTTT. This encodes CASSFPGGDTQYF.

V gene TRBV19 combines with J gene TRBJ1-1, with TRBD1 matching 9 bases. This CDR3 comprises 13 residues. CDR1 is LNHDA, CDR2 SQIVND, per germline (reference sequence). The V and J ends lost 10 bases and 4 bases, in that order; junction bases with no gene match: 7. CDR3 bases: TGTGCCACCACCTGGACAGGGGTCACTGAAGCTTTCTTT. Its translation: CATTWTGVTEAFF.

The table lists this clone with a count of one. The chain has TRBV9 and TRBJ1-4; D is unclear. V gave up 0 bases and J gave up 0 bases, with 18 bases separating them. Looked up from germline, CDR1 is SGDLS and CDR2 is YYNGEE. The CDR3 contains 19 residues. The CDR3 coding sequence is TGTGCCAGCAGCGTAGATCCCAGCGGGTTTGAAGCAACTAATGAAAAACTGTTTTTT. Translated, it gives CASSVDPSGFEATNEKLFF.

V gene TRBV6-1 combines with J gene TRBJ2-3, with D unclear. The CDR3 covers 13 residues. Germline CDR1 is MNHNS and CDR2 is SASEGT. Trimming removed 2 bases at V and 5 bases at J, with 8 bases between. The DNA for the CDR3 is TGTGCCAGCAGTGAACGGCCCGGAGATACGCAGTATTTT. This encodes CASSERPGDTQYF.